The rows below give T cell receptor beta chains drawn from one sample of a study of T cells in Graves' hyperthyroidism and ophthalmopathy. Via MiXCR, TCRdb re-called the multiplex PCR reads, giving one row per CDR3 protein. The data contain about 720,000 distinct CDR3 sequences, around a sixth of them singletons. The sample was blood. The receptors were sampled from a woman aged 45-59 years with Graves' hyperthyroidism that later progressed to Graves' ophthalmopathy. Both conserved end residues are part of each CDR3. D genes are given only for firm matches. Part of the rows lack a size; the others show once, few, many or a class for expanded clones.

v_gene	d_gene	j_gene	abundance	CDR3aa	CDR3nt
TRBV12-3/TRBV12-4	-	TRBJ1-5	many	CASSFSYSNQPQHF	TGTGCCAGCAGTTTCAGTTATAGCAATCAGCCCCAGCATTTT
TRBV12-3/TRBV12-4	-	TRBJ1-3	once	CASSGDGSQRDTIYF	TGTGCCAGCAGTGGGGACGGGAGCCAGAGAGACACCATATATTTT
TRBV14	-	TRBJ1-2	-	CASSQEAAYGYTF	TGTGCCAGCAGCCAAGAAGCCGCCTATGGCTACACCTTC
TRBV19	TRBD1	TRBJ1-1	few	CASRARDRPFGTEAFF	TGTGCCAGTAGAGCCCGGGACAGGCCGTTTGGCACTGAAGCTTTCTTT
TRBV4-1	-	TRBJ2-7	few	CASSPSLARRDAQYF	TGCGCCAGCAGCCCGTCCCTCGCCAGGCGGGACGCGCAGTACTTC
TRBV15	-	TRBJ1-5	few	CATSRGGGQPQHF	TGTGCCACCAGCAGAGGGGGTGGACAGCCCCAGCATTTT
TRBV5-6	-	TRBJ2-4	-	CASSFRQISAKNIQYF	TGTGCCAGCAGCTTCCGACAGATCTCAGCCAAAAACATTCAGTACTTC
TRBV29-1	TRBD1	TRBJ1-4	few	CSVVDRGANEKLFF	TGCAGCGTTGTGGACAGGGGGGCTAATGAAAAACTGTTTTTT
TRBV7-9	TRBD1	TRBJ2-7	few	CASSRRSGQNIYEQYF	TGTGCCAGCAGCCGACGTTCGGGACAGAATATCTACGAGCAGTACTTC
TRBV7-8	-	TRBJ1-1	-	CASSPAFSGTPGQAFF	TGTGCCAGCAGCCCCGCTTTCAGTGGGACCCCGGGTCAAGCTTTCTTT
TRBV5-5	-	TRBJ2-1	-	CASSSDPAGLEQFF	TGTGCCAGCAGCTCTGATCCCGCTGGGTTGGAGCAGTTCTTC